These T cell receptor beta chains were read from a single sample in a study of cytomegalovirus exposure and HLA in healthy donors. Assay: immunoSEQ multiplex PCR; the TCRdb copy retains only in-frame clones and omits some. Among around 150,000 clones, roughly 76% were seen once, and the ten largest hold approximately 13%. Sequenced input: PBMCs. The receptors derive from a woman aged 50 to 60 in good health and CMV-seronegative. The CDR3 runs from the conserved cysteine through the conserved F or W. A D gene is named only where the DNA matches it firmly. A row's size may be missing; if present it is once, few, many or a size class.

J gene	V gene	clone size	D gene	CDR3 protein	CDR3 DNA
TRBJ2-7	TRBV14	.	.	CASSQGRFRDEQYF	TGTGCCAGCAGCCAAGGACGTTTTCGGGACGAGCAGTACTTC
TRBJ2-2	TRBV10-2	.	TRBD1	CASGGQGRIGELFF	TGCGCCAGCGGAGGACAGGGTCGGATCGGGGAGCTGTTTTTT
TRBJ2-3	TRBV25-1	once	.	CASSESVVSTDTQYF	TGTGCCAGCAGTGAATCGGTCGTCTCCACAGATACGCAGTATTTT
TRBJ2-5	TRBV7-9	.	.	CASSFGAQETQYF	TGTGCCAGCAGCTTTGGGGCTCAAGAGACCCAGTACTTC
TRBJ2-7	TRBV5-1	.	TRBD2	CASSSWLAGEYEQYF	TGCGCCAGCAGCTCGTGGCTAGCGGGGGAATACGAGCAGTACTTC
TRBJ2-3	TRBV7-9	.	TRBD1	CASSSDRGPDTQYF	TGTGCCAGCAGCTCAGACAGGGGGCCAGATACGCAGTATTTT
TRBJ1-1	TRBV27	.	.	CASSAGWEAFF	TGTGCCAGCAGTGCAGGATGGGAAGCTTTCTTT
TRBJ2-7	TRBV7-9	once	.	CSSSLALGVAEQYF	TGTTCCAGCAGCTTAGCGCTAGGGGTCGCGGAACAGTACTTC
TRBJ1-1	TRBV18	.	.	CASSLTVDNTEAFF	TGTGCCAGCTCCCTGACAGTTGATAACACTGAAGCTTTCTTT
TRBJ2-7	TRBV28	.	TRBD2	CASSSGLAHYEQYF	TGTGCCAGCAGTTCGGGACTAGCGCACTACGAGCAGTACTTC
TRBJ1-6	TRBV25-1	.	.	CASSELGNSPLHF	TGTGCCAGCAGTGAATTGGGCAATTCACCCCTCCACTTT
TRBJ1-4	TRBV4-3	.	TRBD1	CASSQRPGQSNEKLFF	TGCGCCAGCAGCCAACGTCCGGGACAGAGCAATGAAAAACTGTTTTTT